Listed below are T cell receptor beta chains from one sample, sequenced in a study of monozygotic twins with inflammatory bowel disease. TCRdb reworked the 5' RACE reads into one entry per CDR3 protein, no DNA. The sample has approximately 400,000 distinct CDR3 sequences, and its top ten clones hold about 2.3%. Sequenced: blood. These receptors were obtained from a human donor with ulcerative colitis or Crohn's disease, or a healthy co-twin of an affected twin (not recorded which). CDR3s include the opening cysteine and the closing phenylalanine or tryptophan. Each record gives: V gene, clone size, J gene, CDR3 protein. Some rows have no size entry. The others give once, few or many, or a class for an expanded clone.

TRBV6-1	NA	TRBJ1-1	CASSALTVVNTEAFF
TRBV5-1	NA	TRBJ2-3	CASSLEGLAGAGDTQYF
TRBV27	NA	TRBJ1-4	CASSSTGRGVNEKLFF
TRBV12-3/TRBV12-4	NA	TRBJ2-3	CASSLFFAGSTDTQYF
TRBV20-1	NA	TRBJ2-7	CSAPLGTAYEQYF
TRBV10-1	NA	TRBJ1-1	CASGPAGGSNTEAFF
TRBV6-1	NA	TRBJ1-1	CASSEALSEEAFF
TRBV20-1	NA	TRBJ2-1	CSAPPPAQGNEQFF
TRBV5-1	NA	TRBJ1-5	CASSLAGEANQPQHF
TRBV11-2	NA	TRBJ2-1	CASSSIRTSGMGVQFF
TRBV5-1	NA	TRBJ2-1	CASSTSGRANEQFF
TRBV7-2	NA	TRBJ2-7	CASSPRLRSYEQYF
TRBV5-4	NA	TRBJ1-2	CASSMDTIGYTF
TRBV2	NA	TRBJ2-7	CASKVNSYEQYF
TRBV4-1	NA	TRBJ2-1	CASSPGGVNEQFF
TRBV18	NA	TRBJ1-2	CASSPDHGYGYTF
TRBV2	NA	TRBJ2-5	CASSGGTFQETQYF
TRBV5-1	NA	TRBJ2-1	CASSPPSPGNEQFF
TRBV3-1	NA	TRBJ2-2	CASSQTVGELFF
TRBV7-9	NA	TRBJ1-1	CASSPPFGNTEAFF
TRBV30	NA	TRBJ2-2	CAWSVTANTGELFF
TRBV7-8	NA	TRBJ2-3	CASSQSPGLAGGTGTDTQYF
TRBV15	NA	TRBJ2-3	CATRWAPTSTDTQYF
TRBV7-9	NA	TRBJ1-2	CASSPGDRDNYGYTF
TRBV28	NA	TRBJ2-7	CASALPTNEQYF
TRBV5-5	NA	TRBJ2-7	CASRETSQVFYEQYF
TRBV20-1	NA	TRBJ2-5	CSAGGDQETQYF
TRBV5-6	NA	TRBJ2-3	CASRRGGLDTQYF
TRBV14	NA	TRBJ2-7	CASSQGTGAYEQYF
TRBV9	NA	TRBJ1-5	CASSVGKNQPQHF
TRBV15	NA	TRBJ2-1	CATRQGLFYEQFF
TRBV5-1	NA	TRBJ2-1	CASSLEPAGLAGNNEQFF
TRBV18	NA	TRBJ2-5	CASSPMTETQYF
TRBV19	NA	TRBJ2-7	CASSIGGTRAEQYF
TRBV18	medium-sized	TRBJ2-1	CASSPRLAEGQEQFF
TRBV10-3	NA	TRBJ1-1	CAISGPLRTEAFF
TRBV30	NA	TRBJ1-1	CAWGPMNTEAFF
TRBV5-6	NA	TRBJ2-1	CASSLLAGGSSYNEQFF
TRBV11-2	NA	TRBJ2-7	CASSLEGSGRYEQYF
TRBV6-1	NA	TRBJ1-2	CASSEDPSYGYTF
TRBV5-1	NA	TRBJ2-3	CASSFTRLAGGSTDTQYF
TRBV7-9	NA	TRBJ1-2	CASSLGSYGYTF
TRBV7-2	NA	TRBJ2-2	CASSLGGSGDTGELFF